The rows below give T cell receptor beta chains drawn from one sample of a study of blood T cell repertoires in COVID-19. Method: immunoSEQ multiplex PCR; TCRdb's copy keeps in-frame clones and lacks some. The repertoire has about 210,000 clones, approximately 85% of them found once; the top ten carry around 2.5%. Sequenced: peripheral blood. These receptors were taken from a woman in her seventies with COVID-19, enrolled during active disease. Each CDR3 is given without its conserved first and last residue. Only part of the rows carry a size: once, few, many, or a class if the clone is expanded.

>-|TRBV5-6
ASSWPAFDGAEAF
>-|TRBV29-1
SVELAGSTDTQY
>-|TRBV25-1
ASSGSIAAF
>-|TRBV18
ASSPKTGLREKLF
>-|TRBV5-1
ASSLDSTRTEAF
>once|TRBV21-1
ASTGTGLPHYEQY
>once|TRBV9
ASSVRDSPWNYEQY
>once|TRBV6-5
ASSYGSWRPGYGYT
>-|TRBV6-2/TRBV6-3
ATSGTSAGELF
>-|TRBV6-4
ASSTRTGEAGYT
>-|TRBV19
ASSIGGYNTGELF
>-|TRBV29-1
SVAVAGANTEAF
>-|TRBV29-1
SVVRGNLYEQY
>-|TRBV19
ASTDTLGGYT
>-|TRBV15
ATSTQRAYTDTQY
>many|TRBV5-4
ASSLAGANYGYT
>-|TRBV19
ASSIADSPLH
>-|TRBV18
ASSPLSGVHEQY
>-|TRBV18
ASSPGTSGRGYEQY
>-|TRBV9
ASSVQGTYNSPLH